The rows below give T cell receptor beta chains drawn from one sample of a study of shared clonotypes between healthy human individuals. Profiling relied on immunoSEQ multiplex PCR, and the TCRdb table lists in-frame clones only, not all of them. In the table there are some 2,100,000 clones, under 95% of which are singletons. Material: naive CD8+ T cells from PBMCs. Receptors originate from a man between 18 and 29 years old in good health. Some clones in this sample may be carry-over from other donors' samples. Each CDR3 is given with its conserved first and last residue. The D gene is left open where the match is weak. The size field is filled for only some rows; it gives once, few, many or a size class.

D: TRBD1
J: TRBJ1-1
V: TRBV13
size: -
DNA: TGTGCCAGCAGCCATACAGACAGGGGTGAAGCTTTCTTT
CDR3: CASSHTDRGEAFF

D: TRBD2
J: TRBJ2-1
V: TRBV2
size: -
DNA: TGTGCCAGCAGCCAGGAGGCTAGCGGCCCTATTTACAATGAGCAGTTCTTC
CDR3: CASSQEASGPIYNEQFF

D: TRBD1
J: TRBJ1-2
V: TRBV7-8
size: -
DNA: TGTGCCAGCAGCGCCTCCGGGACAGCCAGGAGCTATGGCTACACCTTC
CDR3: CASSASGTARSYGYTF

D: -
J: TRBJ1-5
V: TRBV4-3
size: -
DNA: TGCGCCAGCAGCCAAGTGTACAGTAGCAATCAGCCCCAGCATTTT
CDR3: CASSQVYSSNQPQHF

D: TRBD1
J: TRBJ1-1
V: TRBV10-3
size: -
DNA: TGTGCCATCAGTCTGGGACAGGGTTACACTGAAGCTTTCTTT
CDR3: CAISLGQGYTEAFF

D: -
J: TRBJ2-7
V: TRBV6-5
size: -
DNA: TGTGCCAGCAGAAAGACGGCAACCTACGAGCAGTACTTC
CDR3: CASRKTATYEQYF

D: -
J: TRBJ1-6
V: TRBV6-5
size: -
DNA: TGTGCCAGCAGCCCGGACAGCCGCAATTCACCCCTCCACTTT
CDR3: CASSPDSRNSPLHF

D: TRBD1
J: TRBJ2-7
V: TRBV7-2
size: -
DNA: TGTGCCAGCAGCGGACAGGGACAACGGAACTACGAGCAGTACTTC
CDR3: CASSGQGQRNYEQYF

D: TRBD1
J: TRBJ2-2
V: TRBV10-2
size: -
DNA: TGCGCCAGCCGGACAGGGCGGACCGGGGAGCTGTTTTTT
CDR3: CASRTGRTGELFF

D: -
J: TRBJ2-7
V: TRBV30
size: few
DNA: TGTGCCTGGAAGGTCAGGGGCATCTCCTACGAGCAGTACTTC
CDR3: CAWKVRGISYEQYF

D: -
J: TRBJ2-1
V: TRBV27
size: -
DNA: TGTGCCAGCAGTCAGACGTACTACAATGAGCAGTTCTTC
CDR3: CASSQTYYNEQFF

D: TRBD1
J: TRBJ2-1
V: TRBV27
size: -
DNA: TGTGCCAGCAGTCCGGACAGGGGGCACTACAATGAGCAGTTCTTC
CDR3: CASSPDRGHYNEQFF

D: TRBD2
J: TRBJ2-1
V: TRBV7-3
size: once
DNA: TGTGCCAGCAGCTCTAAAGGGATGACTAGCGAGCAGTTCTTC
CDR3: CASSSKGMTSEQFF

D: TRBD1
J: TRBJ1-2
V: TRBV9
size: -
DNA: TGTGCCAGCAGCGGCGACAGGGGCCGCGGCTATGGCTACACCTTC
CDR3: CASSGDRGRGYGYTF

D: TRBD2
J: TRBJ2-2
V: TRBV11-3
size: -
DNA: TGTGCCAGCAGCTCGGACATAGCGGGAGCCCCCGGGGAGCTGTTTTTT
CDR3: CASSSDIAGAPGELFF

D: TRBD2
J: TRBJ2-2
V: TRBV5-1
size: -
DNA: TGCGCCAGCAGCACGGGGACTAGCGGGACGTGGGTAACGAACACCGGGGAGCTGTTTTTT
CDR3: CASSTGTSGTWVTNTGELFF